These 4 T cell receptor beta chains came from one sample sequenced in a study of regulatory T cells in long-lasting Graves disease. Time point described: persistent/refractory GD, antithyroid drugs over 5 years with positive TRAb. Making the TCR library involved RNA that had been extracted from PBMCs. Building the TCR beta libraries relied on iRepertoire HTBI primers, and CDR3 regions underwent Arm-PCR. TCRdb processed the multiplex PCR reads anew with MiXCR; each CDR3 protein has one entry. The sample contains approximately 500,000 distinct CDR3 sequences, 20% to 25% of which appear only once. The specimen was peripheral blood mononuclear cells (PBMCs), collected when the disease was refractory, from a patient treated with antithyroid drugs. The source is a female donor with Graves disease.

The chain has TRBV7-9 and TRBJ1-1; 7 bases map to TRBD1. V was clipped by 5 bases and J by 4 bases; unmatched bases: 10. Germline loops: CDR1 SEHNR, CDR2 FQNEAQ (reference sequence). The CDR3 runs to 15 residues. The CDR3 protein is CASSPLGQDITEAFF. The CDR3 nucleotides are TGTGCCAGCAGCCCTCTTGGACAGGACATCACTGAAGCTTTCTTT. Full variable domain (remainder filled in from reference TRBV7-9 and TRBJ1-1): DTGVSQNPRHKITKRGQNVTFRCDPISEHNRLYWYRQTLGQGPEFLTYFQNEAQLEKSRLLSDRFSAERPKGSFSTLEIQRTEQGDSAMYLCASSPLGQDITEAFFGQGTRLTVV.

This clonotype was seen only once. With a much larger clone just one base away, this may be a read error. This sequence joins TRBV12-3 or TRBV12-4 and TRBJ1-5, with 7 positions matching TRBD1. This CDR3 has 13 residues. The CDR3 bases are TGTGCCAGCACCCAACAGGGGACTCAGCCCCTGCATTTT. Residues: CASTQQGTQPLHF.

This CDR3 is CASNSLGLAGVEQYF. CDR3 sequence (DNA): TGTGCCAGCAACTCTCTGGGACTAGCGGGAGTCGAGCAGTACTTC. The V gene is TRBV7-9, the J gene TRBJ2-7, with TRBD2 matching over 14 bases. V shed 7 bases and J 6 bases; nucleotides not matched to a gene: 8. The CDR3 consists of 15 residues. The germline V gene encodes CDR1 SEHNR and CDR2 FQNEAQ (reference sequence).

The rearrangement links TRBV5-1 to TRBJ2-5; 10 bases match TRBD1. Looked up from germline, CDR1 is SGHRS and CDR2 is YFSETQ. This CDR3 is built from 16 residues. V lost 5 bases, J lost 4 bases, and 11 bases stayed unmatched. The CDR3 loop reads CASSRTPGQGIETQYF. The CDR3 DNA follows: TGCGCCAGCAGTCGAACGCCGGGACAGGGGATAGAGACCCAGTACTTC.